This T cell receptor beta chain was sequenced in a study of blood T cells in healthy people across ages. Study as a whole: Through template switching, about one barcoded beta molecule was captured per two T cells, as measured in model experiments.

V was shortened by 3 bases and J by 6 bases, with 15 bases between the two germline ends. Per the germline V gene, CDR1 is SQVTM and CDR2 is ANQGSEA. CDR3 length: 14 residues. Using a J-beta primer mix together with a sample-barcoded 5' primer, a second PCR was run for about 6 to 12 cycles. Each of the samples gave a minimum of 2.5 million paired-end reads that contained CDR3. TCRdb reanalysed the 5' RACE reads using MiXCR and keeps one entry per CDR3 protein. The table lists about 800,000 distinct CDR3 sequences, about 25% of them singletons. This sample also belongs to another study, concerning T cells of mothers and their children.

V is TRBV29-1 and J is TRBJ2-1; D is undetermined. Sequenced sample: blood. The source of this sequence is a boy aged 5-17 years in good health. CDR3 in amino acids: CSVEVGAVINEQFF. The CDR3 nucleotides read TGCAGCGTTGAGGTAGGAGCCGTAATCAATGAGCAGTTCTTC.